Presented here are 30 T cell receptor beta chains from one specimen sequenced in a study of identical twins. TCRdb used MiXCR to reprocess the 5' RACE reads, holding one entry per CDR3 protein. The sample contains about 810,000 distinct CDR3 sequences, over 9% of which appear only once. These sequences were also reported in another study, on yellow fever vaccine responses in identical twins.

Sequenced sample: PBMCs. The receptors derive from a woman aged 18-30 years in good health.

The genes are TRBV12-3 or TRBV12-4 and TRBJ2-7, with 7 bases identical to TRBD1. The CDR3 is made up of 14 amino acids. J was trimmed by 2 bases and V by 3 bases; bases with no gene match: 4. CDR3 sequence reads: CASSFDRVTYEQYF. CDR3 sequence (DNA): TGTGCCAGCAGTTTCGACAGGGTAACCTACGAGCAGTACTTC.

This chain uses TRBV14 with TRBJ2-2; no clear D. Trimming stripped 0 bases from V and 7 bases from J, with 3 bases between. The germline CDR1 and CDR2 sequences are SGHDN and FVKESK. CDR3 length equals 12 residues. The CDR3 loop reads CASSQEIGELFF. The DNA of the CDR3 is TGTGCCAGCAGCCAAGAAATCGGGGAGCTGTTTTTT.

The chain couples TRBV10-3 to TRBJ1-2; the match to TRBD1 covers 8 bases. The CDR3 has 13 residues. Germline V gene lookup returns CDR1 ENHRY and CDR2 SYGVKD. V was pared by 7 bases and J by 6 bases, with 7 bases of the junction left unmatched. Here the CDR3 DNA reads TGTGCCATCAATTCCAGGGGGCTTGATGGCTACACCTTC. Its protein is CAINSRGLDGYTF.

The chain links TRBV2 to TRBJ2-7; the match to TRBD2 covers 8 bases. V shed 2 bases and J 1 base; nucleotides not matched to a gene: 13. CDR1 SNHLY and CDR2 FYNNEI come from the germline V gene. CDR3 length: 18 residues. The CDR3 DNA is TGTGCCAGCAGTGAATCCCTTTTGATCTCGGGAGGGTCCTACGAGCAGTACTTC. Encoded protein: CASSESLLISGGSYEQYF.

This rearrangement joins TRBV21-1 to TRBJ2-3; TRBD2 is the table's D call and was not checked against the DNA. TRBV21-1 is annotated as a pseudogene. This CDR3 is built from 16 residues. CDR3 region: CARGRAQKGNTDTQYF. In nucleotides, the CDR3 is TGTGCCAGAGGCCGGGCCCAGAAGGGAAACACAGATACGCAGTATTTT.

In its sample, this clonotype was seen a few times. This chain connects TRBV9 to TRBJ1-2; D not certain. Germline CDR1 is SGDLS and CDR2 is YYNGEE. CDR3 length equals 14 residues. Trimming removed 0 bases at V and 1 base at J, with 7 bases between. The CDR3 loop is CASSVAWINYGYTF. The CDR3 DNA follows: TGTGCCAGCAGCGTAGCGTGGATTAACTATGGCTACACCTTC.

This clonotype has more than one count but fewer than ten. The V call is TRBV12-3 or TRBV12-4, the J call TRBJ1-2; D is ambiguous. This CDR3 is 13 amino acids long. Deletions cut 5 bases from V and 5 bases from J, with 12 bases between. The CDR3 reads CASSLRLGYGYTF. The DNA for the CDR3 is TGTGCCAGCAGTCTTCGGCTGGGGTATGGCTACACCTTC.

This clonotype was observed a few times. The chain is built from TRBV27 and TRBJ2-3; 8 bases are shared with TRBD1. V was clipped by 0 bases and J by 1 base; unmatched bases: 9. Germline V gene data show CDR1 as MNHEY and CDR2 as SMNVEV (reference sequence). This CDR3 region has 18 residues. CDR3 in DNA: TGTGCCAGCAGTTTATCTTCCAGGGGGCGATCCCGCACAGATACGCAGTATTTT. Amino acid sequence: CASSLSSRGRSRTDTQYF.

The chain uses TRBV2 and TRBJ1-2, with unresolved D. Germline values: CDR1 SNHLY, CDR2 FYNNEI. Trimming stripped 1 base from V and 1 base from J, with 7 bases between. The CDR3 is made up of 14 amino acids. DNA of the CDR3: TGTGCCAGCAGTGAAGGCACAGATAACTATGGCTACACCTTC. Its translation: CASSEGTDNYGYTF.

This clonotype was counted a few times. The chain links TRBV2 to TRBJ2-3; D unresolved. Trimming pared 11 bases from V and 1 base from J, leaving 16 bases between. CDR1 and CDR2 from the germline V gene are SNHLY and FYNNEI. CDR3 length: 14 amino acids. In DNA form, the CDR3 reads TGTGCCGGACGCCCCTCCGTTGGCACAGATACGCAGTATTTT. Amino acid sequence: CAGRPSVGTDTQYF.

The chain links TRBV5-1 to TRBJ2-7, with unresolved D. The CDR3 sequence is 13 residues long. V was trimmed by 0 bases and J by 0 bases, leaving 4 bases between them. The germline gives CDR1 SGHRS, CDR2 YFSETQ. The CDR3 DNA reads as TGCGCCAGCAGCTTGGACGTCTCCTACGAGCAGTACTTC. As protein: CASSLDVSYEQYF.

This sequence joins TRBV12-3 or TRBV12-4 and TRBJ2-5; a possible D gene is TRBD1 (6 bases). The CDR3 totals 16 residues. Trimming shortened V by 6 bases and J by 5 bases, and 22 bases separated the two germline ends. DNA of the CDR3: TGTGCCAGCAGCGCTAGGATACAGGGCAAGGGGGAGACCCAGTACTTC. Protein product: CASSARIQGKGETQYF.

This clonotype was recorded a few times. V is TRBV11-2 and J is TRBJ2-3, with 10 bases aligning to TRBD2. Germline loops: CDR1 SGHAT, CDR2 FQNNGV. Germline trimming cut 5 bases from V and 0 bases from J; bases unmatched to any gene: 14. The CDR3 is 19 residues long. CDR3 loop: CASSPLGLAGAISTDTQYF. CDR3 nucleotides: TGTGCCAGCAGCCCCTTAGGGCTAGCGGGGGCCATAAGCACAGATACGCAGTATTTT. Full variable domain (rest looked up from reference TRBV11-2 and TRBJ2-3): EAGVAQSPRYKIIEKRQSVAFWCNPISGHATLYWYQQILGQGPKLLIQFQNNGVVDDSQLPKDRFSAERLKGVDSTLKIQPAKLEDSAVYLCASSPLGLAGAISTDTQYFGPGTRLTVL.

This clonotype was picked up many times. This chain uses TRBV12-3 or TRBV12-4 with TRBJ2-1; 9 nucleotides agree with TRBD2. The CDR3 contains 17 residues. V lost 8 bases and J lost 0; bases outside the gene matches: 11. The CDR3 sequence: CASAPSGKGASYNEQFF. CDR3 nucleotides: TGTGCCAGCGCCCCTAGCGGGAAGGGGGCCTCCTACAATGAGCAGTTCTTC.

CDR3: CASSQEWGSNQPQHF. The DNA of the CDR3 is TGCGCCAGCAGCCAAGAGTGGGGGAGCAATCAGCCCCAGCATTTT. The chain uses TRBV4-1 and TRBJ1-5, with D possibly being TRBD1 (5 bases). The CDR3 sequence is 15 residues long. Germline V gene sequence: CDR1 MGHRA, CDR2 YSYEKL. V was pared by 0 bases and J by 1 base, with 7 bases between.

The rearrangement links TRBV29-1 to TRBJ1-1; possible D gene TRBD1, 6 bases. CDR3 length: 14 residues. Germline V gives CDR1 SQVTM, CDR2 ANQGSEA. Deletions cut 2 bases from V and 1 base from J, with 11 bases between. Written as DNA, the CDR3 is TGCAGCGTTGAATCCGGGACACAGAACACTGAAGCTTTCTTT. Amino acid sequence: CSVESGTQNTEAFF.

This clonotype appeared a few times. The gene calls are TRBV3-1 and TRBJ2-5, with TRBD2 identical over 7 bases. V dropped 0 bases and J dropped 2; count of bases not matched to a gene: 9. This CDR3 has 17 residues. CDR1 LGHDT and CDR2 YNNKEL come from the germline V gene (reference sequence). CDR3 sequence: CASSQDEGWDYQETQYF. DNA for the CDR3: TGTGCCAGCAGCCAAGATGAGGGATGGGACTATCAAGAGACCCAGTACTTC.

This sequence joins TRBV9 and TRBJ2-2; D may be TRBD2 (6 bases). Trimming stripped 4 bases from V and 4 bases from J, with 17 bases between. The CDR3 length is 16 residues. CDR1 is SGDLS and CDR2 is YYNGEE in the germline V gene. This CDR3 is CASSPSGGMGTGELFF. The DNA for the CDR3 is TGTGCCAGCAGCCCCAGCGGCGGGATGGGCACCGGGGAGCTGTTTTTT.

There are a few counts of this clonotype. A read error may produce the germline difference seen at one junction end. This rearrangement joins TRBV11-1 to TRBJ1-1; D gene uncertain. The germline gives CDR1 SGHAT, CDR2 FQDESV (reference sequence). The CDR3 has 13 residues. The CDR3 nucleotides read TGTGCCAGCAGGAGATCCCCGAACACTGAAGCTTCCTTT. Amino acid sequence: CASRRSPNTEASF.

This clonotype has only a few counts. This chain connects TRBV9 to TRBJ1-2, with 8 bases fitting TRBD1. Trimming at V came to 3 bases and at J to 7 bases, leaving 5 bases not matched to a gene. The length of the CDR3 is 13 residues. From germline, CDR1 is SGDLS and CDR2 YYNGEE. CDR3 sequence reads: CASSENDRGGYTF. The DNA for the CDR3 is TGTGCCAGCAGCGAGAACGACAGGGGTGGCTACACCTTC.

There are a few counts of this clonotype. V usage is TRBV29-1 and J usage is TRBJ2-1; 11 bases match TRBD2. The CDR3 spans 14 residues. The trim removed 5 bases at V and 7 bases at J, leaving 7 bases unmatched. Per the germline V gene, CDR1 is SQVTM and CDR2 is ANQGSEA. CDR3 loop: CSVNPVAGGNEQFF. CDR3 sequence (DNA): TGCAGCGTTAATCCGGTAGCGGGAGGGAATGAGCAGTTCTTC.

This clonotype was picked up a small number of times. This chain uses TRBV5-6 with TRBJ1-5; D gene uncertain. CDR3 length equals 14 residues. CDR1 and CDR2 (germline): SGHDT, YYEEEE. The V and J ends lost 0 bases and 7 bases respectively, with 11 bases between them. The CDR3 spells CASSLEGDGQPQHF. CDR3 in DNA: TGTGCCAGCAGCTTGGAGGGTGACGGCCAGCCCCAGCATTTT.

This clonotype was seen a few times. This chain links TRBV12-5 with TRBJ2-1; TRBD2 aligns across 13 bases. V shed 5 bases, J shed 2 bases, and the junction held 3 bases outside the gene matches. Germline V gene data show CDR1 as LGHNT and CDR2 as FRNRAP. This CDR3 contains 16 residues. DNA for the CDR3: TGTGCTAGTGGTGCCGGGACTAGCGGGACCTACAATGAGCAGTTCTTC. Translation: CASGAGTSGTYNEQFF.

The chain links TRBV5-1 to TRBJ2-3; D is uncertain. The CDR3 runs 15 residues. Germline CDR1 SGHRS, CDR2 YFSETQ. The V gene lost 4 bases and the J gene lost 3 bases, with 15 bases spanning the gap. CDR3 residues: CASSTTRKGTDTQYF. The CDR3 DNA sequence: TGCGCCAGCAGCACCACTCGCAAAGGGACAGATACGCAGTATTTT.

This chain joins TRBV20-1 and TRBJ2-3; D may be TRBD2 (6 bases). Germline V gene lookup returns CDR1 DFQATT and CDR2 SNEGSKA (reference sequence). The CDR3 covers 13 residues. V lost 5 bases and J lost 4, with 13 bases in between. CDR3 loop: CSAGGWGPDTQYF. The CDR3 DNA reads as TGCAGTGCTGGGGGGTGGGGTCCAGATACGCAGTATTTT.

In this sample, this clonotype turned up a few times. The CDR3: CAGGAGVSYNEQFF. The DNA of the CDR3 is TGCGCCGGGGGGGCGGGGGTTTCCTACAATGAGCAGTTCTTC. This sequence joins TRBV10-2 and TRBJ2-1; D is possibly TRBD2 (7 bases). This CDR3 is built from 14 residues. Per germline, CDR1 WSHSY and CDR2 SAAADI. Trimming took off 11 bases at V and 1 base at J, with 15 bases between the two ends.

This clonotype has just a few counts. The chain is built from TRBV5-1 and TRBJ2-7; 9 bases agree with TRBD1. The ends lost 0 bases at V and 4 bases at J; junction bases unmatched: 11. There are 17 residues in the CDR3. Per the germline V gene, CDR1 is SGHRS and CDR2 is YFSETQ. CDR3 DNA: TGCGCCAGCAGCTTGGACGCGGCCGGGACAGGGATGTACGAGCAGTACTTC. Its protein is CASSLDAAGTGMYEQYF.

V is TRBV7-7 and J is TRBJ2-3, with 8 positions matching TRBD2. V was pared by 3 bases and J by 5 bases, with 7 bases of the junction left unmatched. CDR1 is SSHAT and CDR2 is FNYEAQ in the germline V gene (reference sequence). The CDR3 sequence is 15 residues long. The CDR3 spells CASSFRRGAIDTQYF. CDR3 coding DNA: TGTGCCAGCAGCTTTCGGCGGGGGGCAATAGATACGCAGTATTTT.

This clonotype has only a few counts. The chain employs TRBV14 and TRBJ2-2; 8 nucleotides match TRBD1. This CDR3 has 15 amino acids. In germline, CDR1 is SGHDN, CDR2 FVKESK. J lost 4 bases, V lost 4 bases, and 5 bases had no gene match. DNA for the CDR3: TGTGCCAGCAGCCTAGTCAGGGGGCCCACCGGGGAGCTGTTTTTT. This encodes CASSLVRGPTGELFF.

The CDR3 loop reads CASGQGVSYNEQFF. CDR3 bases: TGTGCCAGCGGACAGGGGGTTTCATACAATGAGCAGTTCTTC. This chain uses TRBV11-2 with TRBJ2-1; 10 bases match TRBD1. The length of the CDR3 is 14 residues. Unmatched junction bases numbered 5, after V lost 8 bases and J lost 4 bases. CDR1 is SGHAT and CDR2 is FQNNGV in the germline V gene.